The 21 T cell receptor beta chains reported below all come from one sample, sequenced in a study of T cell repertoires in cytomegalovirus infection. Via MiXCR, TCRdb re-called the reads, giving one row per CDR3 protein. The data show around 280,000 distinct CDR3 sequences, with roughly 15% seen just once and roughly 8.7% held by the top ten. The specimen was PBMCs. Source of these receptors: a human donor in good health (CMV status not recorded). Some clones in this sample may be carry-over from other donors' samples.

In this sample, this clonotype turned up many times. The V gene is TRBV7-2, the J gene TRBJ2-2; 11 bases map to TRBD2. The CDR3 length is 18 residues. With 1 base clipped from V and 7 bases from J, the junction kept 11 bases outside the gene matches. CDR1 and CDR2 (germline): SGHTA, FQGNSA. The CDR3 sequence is CASSLVFSGGASVGELFF. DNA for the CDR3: TGTGCCAGCAGCTTAGTGTTTAGCGGGGGGGCCAGTGTCGGGGAGCTGTTTTTT.

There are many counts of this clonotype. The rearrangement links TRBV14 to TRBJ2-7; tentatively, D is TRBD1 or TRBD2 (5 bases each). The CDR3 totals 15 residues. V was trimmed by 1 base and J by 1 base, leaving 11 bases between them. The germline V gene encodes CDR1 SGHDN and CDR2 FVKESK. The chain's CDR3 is CASSQVKGSSYEQYF. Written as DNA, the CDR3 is TGTGCCAGCAGCCAAGTAAAGGGGAGTTCCTACGAGCAGTACTTC.

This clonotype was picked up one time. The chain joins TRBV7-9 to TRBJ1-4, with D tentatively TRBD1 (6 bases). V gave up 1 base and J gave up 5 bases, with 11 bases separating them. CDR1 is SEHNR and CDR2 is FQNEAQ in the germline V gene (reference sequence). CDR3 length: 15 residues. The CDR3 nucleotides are TGTGCCAGCAGCTTAGGCGGACAGCAGAATGAAAAACTGTTTTTT. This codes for CASSLGGQQNEKLFF.

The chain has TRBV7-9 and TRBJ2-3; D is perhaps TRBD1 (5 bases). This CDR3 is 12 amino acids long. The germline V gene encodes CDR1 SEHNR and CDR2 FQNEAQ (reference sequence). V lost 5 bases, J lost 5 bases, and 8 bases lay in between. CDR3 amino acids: CASSQTGDTQYF. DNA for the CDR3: TGTGCCAGCAGCCAAACAGGAGATACGCAGTATTTT. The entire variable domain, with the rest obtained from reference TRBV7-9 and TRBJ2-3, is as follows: DTGVSQNPRHKITKRGQNVTFRCDPISEHNRLYWYRQTLGQGPEFLTYFQNEAQLEKSRLLSDRFSAERPKGSFSTLEIQRTEQGDSAMYLCASSQTGDTQYFGPGTRLTVL.

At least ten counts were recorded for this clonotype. The DNA of the CDR3 is TGTGCCAGCATGGCACTTAGCGGGAAGGTGGATACGCAGTATTTT. It specifies CASMALSGKVDTQYF. V is TRBV28 and J is TRBJ2-3, with 8 bases fitting TRBD2. Germline assignment: CDR1 MDHEN and CDR2 SYDVKM. The V gene end was trimmed by 7 bases and the J gene end by 6 bases; junction bases not matched to a gene: 12. The CDR3 loop spans 15 amino acids.

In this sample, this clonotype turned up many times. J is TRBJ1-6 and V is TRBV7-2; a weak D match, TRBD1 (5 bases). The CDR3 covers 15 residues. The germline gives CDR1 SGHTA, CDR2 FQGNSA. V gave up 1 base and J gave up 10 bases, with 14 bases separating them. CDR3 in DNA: TGTGCCAGCAGCTTAGGGGACGTGGCGGGGTCACCCCTCCACTTT. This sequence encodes CASSLGDVAGSPLHF.

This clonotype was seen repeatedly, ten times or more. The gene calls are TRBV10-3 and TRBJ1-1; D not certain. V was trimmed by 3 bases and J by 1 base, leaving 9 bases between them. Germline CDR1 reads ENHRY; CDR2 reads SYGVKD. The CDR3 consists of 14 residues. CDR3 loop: CAISERVWNTEAFF. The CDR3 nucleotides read TGTGCCATCAGTGAAAGGGTGTGGAACACTGAAGCTTTCTTT.

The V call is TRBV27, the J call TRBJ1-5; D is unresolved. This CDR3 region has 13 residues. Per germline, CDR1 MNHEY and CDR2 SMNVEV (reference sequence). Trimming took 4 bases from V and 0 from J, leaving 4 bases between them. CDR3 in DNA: TGTGCCAGCAGTTGGTATAGCAATCAGCCCCAGCATTTT. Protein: CASSWYSNQPQHF.

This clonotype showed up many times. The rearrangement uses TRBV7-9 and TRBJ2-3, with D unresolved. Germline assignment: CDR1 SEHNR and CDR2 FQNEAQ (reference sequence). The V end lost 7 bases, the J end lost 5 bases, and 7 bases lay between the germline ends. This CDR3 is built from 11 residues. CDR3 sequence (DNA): TGTGCCAGCAACTCGGGAGATACGCAGTATTTT. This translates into CASNSGDTQYF.

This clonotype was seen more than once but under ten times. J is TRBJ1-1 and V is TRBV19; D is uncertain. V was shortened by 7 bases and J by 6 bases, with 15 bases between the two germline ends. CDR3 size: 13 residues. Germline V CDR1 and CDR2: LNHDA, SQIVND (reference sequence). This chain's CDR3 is CASTAAVAAEAFF. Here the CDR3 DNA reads TGTGCCAGTACCGCCGCTGTCGCAGCTGAAGCTTTCTTT.

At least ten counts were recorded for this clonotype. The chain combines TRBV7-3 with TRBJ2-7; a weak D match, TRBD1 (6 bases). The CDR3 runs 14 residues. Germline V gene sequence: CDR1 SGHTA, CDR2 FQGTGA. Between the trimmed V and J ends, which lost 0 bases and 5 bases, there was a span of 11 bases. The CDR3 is CASSLTVGANEQYF. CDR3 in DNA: TGTGCCAGCAGCTTAACCGTGGGGGCCAACGAGCAGTACTTC. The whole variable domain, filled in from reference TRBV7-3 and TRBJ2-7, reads GAGVSQTPSNKVTEKGKYVELRCDPISGHTALYWYRQSLGQGPEFLIYFQGTGAADDSGLPNDRFFAVRPEGSVSTLKIQRTERGDSAVYLCASSLTVGANEQYFGPGTRLTVT.

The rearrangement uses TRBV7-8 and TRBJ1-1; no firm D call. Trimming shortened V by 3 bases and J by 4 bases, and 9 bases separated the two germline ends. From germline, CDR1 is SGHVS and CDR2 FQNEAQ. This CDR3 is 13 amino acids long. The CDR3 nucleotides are TGTGCCAGCAGCTTCCGACAATCCACTGAAGCTTTCTTT. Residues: CASSFRQSTEAFF.

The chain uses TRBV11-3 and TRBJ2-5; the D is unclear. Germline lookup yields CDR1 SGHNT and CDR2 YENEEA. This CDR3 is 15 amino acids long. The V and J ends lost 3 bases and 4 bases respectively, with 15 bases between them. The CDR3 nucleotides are TGTGCCAGCAGCTTTAGGACGGGTGATATAGAGACCCAGTACTTC. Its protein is CASSFRTGDIETQYF.

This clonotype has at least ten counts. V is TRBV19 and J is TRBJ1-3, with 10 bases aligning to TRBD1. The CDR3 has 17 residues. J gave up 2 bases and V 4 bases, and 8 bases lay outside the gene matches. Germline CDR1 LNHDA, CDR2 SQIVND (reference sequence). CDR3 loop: CASSTRTGGFAGNTIYF. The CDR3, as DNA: TGTGCCAGTAGTACTCGGACAGGGGGATTCGCTGGAAACACCATATATTTT. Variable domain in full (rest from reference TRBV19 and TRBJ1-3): DGGITQSPKYLFRKEGQNVTLSCEQNLNHDAMYWYRQDPGQGLRLIYYSQIVNDFQKGDIAEGYSVSREKKESFPLTVTSAQKNPTAFYLCASSTRTGGFAGNTIYFGEGSWLTVV.

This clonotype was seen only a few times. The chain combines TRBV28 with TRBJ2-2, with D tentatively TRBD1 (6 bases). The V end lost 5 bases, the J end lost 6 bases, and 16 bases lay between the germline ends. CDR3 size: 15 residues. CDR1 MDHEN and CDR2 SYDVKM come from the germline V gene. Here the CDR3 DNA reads TGTGCCAGCAGTCCCCCGGCTGGGGGCCCCGGGGAGCTGTTTTTT. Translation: CASSPPAGGPGELFF. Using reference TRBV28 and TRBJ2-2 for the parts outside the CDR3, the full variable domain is DVKVTQSSRYLVKRTGEKVFLECVQDMDHENMFWYRQDPGLGLRLIYFSYDVKMKEKGDIPEGYSVSREKKERFSLILESASTNQTSMYLCASSPPAGGPGELFFGEGSRLTVL.

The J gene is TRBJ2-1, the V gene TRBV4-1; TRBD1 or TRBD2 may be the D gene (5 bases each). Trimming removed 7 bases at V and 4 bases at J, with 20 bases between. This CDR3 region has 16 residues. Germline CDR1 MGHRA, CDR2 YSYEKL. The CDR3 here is CASTLSVGGGYNEQFF. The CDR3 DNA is TGCGCCAGCACCCTGTCGGTAGGTGGGGGATACAATGAGCAGTTCTTC.

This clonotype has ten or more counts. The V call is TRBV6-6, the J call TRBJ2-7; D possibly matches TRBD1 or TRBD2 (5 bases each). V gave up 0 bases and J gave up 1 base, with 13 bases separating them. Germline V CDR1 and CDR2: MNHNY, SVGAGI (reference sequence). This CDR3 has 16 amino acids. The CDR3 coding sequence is TGTGCCAGCAGTTACTCTCTAGAGGGGCAATCCTACGAGCAGTACTTC. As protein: CASSYSLEGQSYEQYF.

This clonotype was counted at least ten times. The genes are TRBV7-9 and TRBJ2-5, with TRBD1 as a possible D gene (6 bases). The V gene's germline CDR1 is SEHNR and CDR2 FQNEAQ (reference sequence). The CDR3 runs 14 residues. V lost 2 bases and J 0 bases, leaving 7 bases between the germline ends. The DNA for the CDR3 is TGTGCCAGCAGCTTACGGACAGACCAAGAGACCCAGTACTTC. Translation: CASSLRTDQETQYF.

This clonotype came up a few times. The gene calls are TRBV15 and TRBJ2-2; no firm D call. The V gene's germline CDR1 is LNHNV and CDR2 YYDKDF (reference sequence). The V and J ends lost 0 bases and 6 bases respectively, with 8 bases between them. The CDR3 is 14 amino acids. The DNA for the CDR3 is TGTGCCACCAGCAGAGATCCCACTGCCGGGGAGCTGTTTTTT. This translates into CATSRDPTAGELFF. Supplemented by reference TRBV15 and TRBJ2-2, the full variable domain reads DAMVIQNPRYQVTQFGKPVTLSCSQTLNHNVMYWYQQKSSQAPKLLFHYYDKDFNNEADTPDNFQSRRPNTSFCFLDIRSPGLGDTAMYLCATSRDPTAGELFFGEGSRLTVL.

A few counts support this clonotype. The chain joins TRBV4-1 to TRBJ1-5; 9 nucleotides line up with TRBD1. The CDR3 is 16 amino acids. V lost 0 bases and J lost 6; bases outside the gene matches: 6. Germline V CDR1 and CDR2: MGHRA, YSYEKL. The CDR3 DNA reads TGCGCCAGCAGCCAAGAAACAGGGGGCGTTAGTCAGCCCCAGCATTTT. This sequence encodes CASSQETGGVSQPQHF.

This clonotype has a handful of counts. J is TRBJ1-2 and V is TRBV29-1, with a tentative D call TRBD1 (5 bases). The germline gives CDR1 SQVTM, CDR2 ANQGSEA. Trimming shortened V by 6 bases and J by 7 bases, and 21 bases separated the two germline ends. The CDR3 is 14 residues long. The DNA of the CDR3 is TGCAGCGTGCTTCTCCCCCGGCAGGGAGGTGGCTACACCTTC. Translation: CSVLLPRQGGGYTF.